What follows are 19 T cell receptor beta chains derived from one specimen sequenced in a study of control samples from healthy donors and cancer patients. Repertoires were generated with immunoSEQ multiplex PCR, while TCRdb's copy carries only in-frame clones and drops some. The table includes tens of thousands of clones, about 90% detected once. Sequencing input: PBMCs. The origin of the receptors is a woman in her sixties with head and neck cancer.

The chain combines TRBV7-6 with TRBJ2-1, with D tentatively TRBD2 (6 bases). Germline CDR1 reads SGHVS; CDR2 reads FNYEAQ. V lost 4 bases and J 4 bases, leaving 14 bases between the germline ends. The CDR3 length is 15 residues. Here the CDR3 reads CASSSVGGSYNEQFF. The CDR3 DNA sequence: TGTGCCAGCAGCTCGGTAGGAGGGTCTTACAATGAGCAGTTCTTC. The complete variable domain, with remaining parts taken from reference TRBV7-6 and TRBJ2-1, reads GAGVSQSPRYKVTKRGQDVALRCDPISGHVSLYWYRQALGQGPEFLTYFNYEAQQDKSGLPNDRFSAERPEGSISTLTIQRTEQRDSAMYRCASSSVGGSYNEQFFGPGTRLTVL.

The chain employs TRBV3-1 (or the pseudogene TRBV3-2) and TRBJ1-5; a possible D gene is TRBD1 (5 bases). This CDR3 comprises 12 residues. Trimming removed 8 bases from V and 8 bases from J, with 13 bases in between. Looked up from germline, CDR1 is LGHDT and CDR2 is YNNKEL (reference sequence). CDR3 DNA sequence: TGTGCCAGCTCGACCGGGGGTAAGCCCCAGCATTTT. It translates to CASSTGGKPQHF.

The chain is built from TRBV5-4 and TRBJ1-6, with 9 nucleotides matching TRBD1. The CDR3 has 17 amino acids. CDR1 is SGHNT and CDR2 is YYREEE in the germline V gene (reference sequence). V trimming: 5 bases; J trimming: 0 bases; junction bases outside the gene matches: 6. As DNA, the CDR3 is TGTGCCAGCAGACCCGGACAGGGGAGCTCCTATAATTCACCCCTCCACTTT. This translates into CASRPGQGSSYNSPLHF.

This chain uses TRBV12-3 or TRBV12-4 with TRBJ2-1, with D possibly being TRBD1 (5 bases). The CDR3 has 13 amino acids. The V end lost 5 bases, the J end lost 6 bases, and 11 bases lay between the germline ends. CDR3 loop: CASSLDSANEQFF. For the CDR3, the DNA is TGTGCCAGCAGTCTTGACAGTGCCAATGAGCAGTTCTTC.

The chain uses TRBV6-4 and TRBJ2-1; unclear D gene. Germline V lookup: CDR1 MRHNA, CDR2 SNTAGT. Trimming shortened V by 6 bases and J by 5 bases, and 14 bases separated the two germline ends. CDR3 length: 14 amino acids. The DNA of the CDR3 is TGTGCCAGCAGCCCGAACGCCCTAAACAATGAGCAGTTCTTC. Translating it yields CASSPNALNNEQFF.

The chain has TRBV2 and TRBJ2-1; no clear D gene. The ends were cut back, 3 bases at V and 10 bases at J, with 19 bases in the middle. CDR3 length: 15 residues. Per germline, CDR1 SNHLY and CDR2 FYNNEI. The DNA of the CDR3 is TGTGCCAGCAGTGATCGGGCCCCAACCTGGGAAGAGCAGTTCTTC. Its translation is CASSDRAPTWEEQFF.

V is TRBV2 and J is TRBJ2-3; 12 bases agree with TRBD2. V trimming: 4 bases; J trimming: 8 bases; junction bases outside the gene matches: 19. The germline V gene encodes CDR1 SNHLY and CDR2 FYNNEI. This CDR3 comprises 19 residues. The CDR3 sequence is CASSADASGRARGRGTQYF. The DNA for the CDR3 is TGTGCCAGCAGTGCGGATGCTAGCGGGAGGGCCCGGGGAAGAGGTACGCAGTATTTT.

The chain couples TRBV9 to TRBJ2-7; D is perhaps TRBD2 (6 bases). The V and J ends lost 5 bases and 2 bases respectively, with 17 bases between them. The CDR3 totals 15 residues. CDR1 and CDR2 (germline): SGDLS, YYNGEE. DNA for the CDR3: TGTGCCAGCAGTACCCACGGGAGTGGCGCCTACGAGCAGTACTTC. Translated, it gives CASSTHGSGAYEQYF.

In DNA, the CDR3 is TGTGCCAGCAGTTTGGACTCCCCGACAGGGGTTGGCTACACCTTC. This translates into CASSLDSPTGVGYTF. The chain carries TRBV28 and TRBJ1-2, with TRBD1 matching over 8 bases. J was trimmed by 7 bases and V by 3 bases; bases with no gene match: 10. The CDR3 length is 15 residues. Germline CDR1 reads MDHEN; CDR2 reads SYDVKM.

This clone was observed once. In DNA form, the CDR3 reads TGTGCCAGCATCCCAACCACGGGCCGGACTGAAGCTTTCTTT. This translates into CASIPTTGRTEAFF. This rearrangement joins TRBV28 to TRBJ1-1, with D unclear. Between the trimmed V and J ends, which lost 7 bases and 5 bases, there was a span of 17 bases. CDR1 and CDR2 from the germline V gene are MDHEN and SYDVKM. The CDR3 runs 14 residues.

This chain uses TRBV11-2 with TRBJ1-4; 10 nucleotides agree with TRBD1. V dropped 1 base and J dropped 8; count of bases not matched to a gene: 7. This CDR3 comprises 16 residues. The germline V gene encodes CDR1 SGHAT and CDR2 FQNNGV. The CDR3 protein is CASSLGRQGAGEKLFF. The CDR3 DNA is TGTGCCAGCAGCTTAGGTCGACAGGGGGCTGGAGAAAAACTGTTTTTT. The entire variable domain, with the rest obtained from reference TRBV11-2 and TRBJ1-4, is as follows: EAGVAQSPRYKIIEKRQSVAFWCNPISGHATLYWYQQILGQGPKLLIQFQNNGVVDDSQLPKDRFSAERLKGVDSTLKIQPAKLEDSAVYLCASSLGRQGAGEKLFFGSGTQLSVL.

This clone was detected only once. The CDR3 loop reads CASSFYGVEKLFF. CDR3 coding DNA: TGTGCCAGCAGCTTCTACGGGGTTGAAAAACTGTTTTTT. J is TRBJ1-4 and V is TRBV13; D not resolved. Trimming left V 3 bases short and J 7 bases short, with 9 bases between. The CDR3 totals 13 residues. The germline V gene has CDR1 PRHDT and CDR2 FYEKMQ (reference sequence).

The rearrangement links TRBV7-2 to TRBJ1-4; D call uncertain. The germline V gene encodes CDR1 SGHTA and CDR2 FQGNSA. Deletions cut 0 bases from V and 5 bases from J, with 10 bases between. The CDR3 length is 15 residues. This CDR3 is CASSLAVGPNEKLFF. CDR3 bases: TGTGCCAGCAGCTTAGCTGTAGGGCCCAATGAAAAACTGTTTTTT.

The chain uses TRBV7-2 and TRBJ1-3; no firm D call. CDR1 is SGHTA and CDR2 is FQGNSA in the germline V gene. With 5 bases removed from V and 1 base from J, the gap between germline ends came to 15 bases. The CDR3 is 16 amino acids. CDR3 DNA: TGTGCCAGCAGCAATAACAATCCCCGGTCTGGAAACACCATATATTTT. Residues: CASSNNNPRSGNTIYF.

The rearrangement joins TRBV5-4 to TRBJ2-1; D call uncertain. Germline values: CDR1 SGHNT, CDR2 YYREEE (reference sequence). CDR3 length: 15 residues. Trimming stripped 0 bases from V and 0 bases from J, with 7 bases between. For the CDR3, the DNA is TGTGCCAGCAGCTTGGACCTGAACTCCTACAATGAGCAGTTCTTC. It translates to CASSLDLNSYNEQFF. The variable domain in full, with the rest retrieved from reference TRBV5-4 and TRBJ2-1, is ETGVTQSPTHLIKTRGQQVTLRCSSQSGHNTVSWYQQALGQGPQFIFQYYREEENGRGNFPPRFSGLQFPNYSSELNVNALELDDSALYLCASSLDLNSYNEQFFGPGTRLTVL.

The J gene is TRBJ2-5, the V gene TRBV5-1; D is uncertain. Germline-derived CDR1 and CDR2 are SGHRS and YFSETQ. CDR3 length: 14 residues. V was pared by 4 bases and J by 5 bases, with 15 bases between. CDR3 in DNA: TGCGCCAGCAGCCTACAATCTACGAAGGAGACCCAGTACTTC. Amino acid sequence: CASSLQSTKETQYF.

In this sample, this clone is medium-sized. The chain combines TRBV6-4 with TRBJ2-2; D call uncertain. CDR1 MRHNA and CDR2 SNTAGT come from the germline V gene. The CDR3 is 13 amino acids. V was shortened by 0 bases and J by 8 bases, with 7 bases between the two germline ends. DNA for the CDR3: TGTGCCAGCAGTGACTCTGACCGAGGGGAGCTGTTTTTT. It codes for CASSDSDRGELFF.

The gene calls are TRBV6-2 or TRBV6-3 and TRBJ1-2; TRBD1 agrees at 9 bases. Germline CDR1 and CDR2: MNHEY and SVGEGT. J lost 8 bases, V lost 2 bases, and 6 bases had no gene match. CDR3 size: 14 residues. DNA for the CDR3: TGTGCCAGCAGTTACCAGGGACAGGGTCGGGGCTACACCTTC. The encoded protein is CASSYQGQGRGYTF.

V usage is TRBV30 and J usage is TRBJ2-3; D perhaps matches TRBD2 (5 bases). This CDR3 has 15 amino acids. V was shortened by 0 bases and J by 6 bases, with 16 bases between the two germline ends. Germline CDR1 GTSNPN, CDR2 SVGIG (reference sequence). The CDR3 protein is CAWSVRGSTTDTQYF. The CDR3 DNA reads as TGTGCCTGGAGTGTACGGGGTAGCACGACGGATACGCAGTATTTT.